This paragraph reports one T cell receptor beta chain. These data come from a study of blood T cell repertoires in COVID-19. Background on the study: Researchers got acute and convalescent COVID-19 samples from the United States, Italy and Spain.

V lost 3 bases to trimming and J lost 2 bases; unmatched junction nucleotides: 7. CDR1 SQVTM and CDR2 ANQGSEA come from the germline V gene. The CDR3 loop spans 15 amino acids. In the original workflow: Estimation of nucleated cell counts was performed using reference gene primer amplification. Data came from immunoSEQ multiplex PCR; TCRdb stores just in-frame clones and leaves some out. V, J and clone size derive from that table, while D and trimming were established from the DNA sequence. Counted here are fewer than 700,000 clones, about 89% occurring once; the ten biggest clones make up roughly 7.3%. Recruited during active infection, patients (from Seattle) were subsequently followed longitudinally.

The receptor comes from a woman aged 50 to 65 with COVID-19, enrolled during active disease. The chain carries TRBV29-1 and TRBJ2-3; 8 bases line up with TRBD2. Sequencing was performed on peripheral blood. Written as DNA, the CDR3 is TGCAGCGTTGACGAACGTAGCGGGATCACAGATACGCAGTATTTT. The encoded protein is CSVDERSGITDTQYF.